This is a list of T cell receptor beta chains from one sample in a study of blood T cells in healthy people across ages. TCRdb recomputed calls from the 5' RACE reads with MiXCR, one row per CDR3 protein. The table shows roughly 2 million distinct CDR3 sequences, with around half occurring only once. The specimen sequenced was blood. Receptor source: a woman between 40 and 50 years old in good health. The CDR3 runs from the conserved cysteine through the conserved F or W. D genes are given only for firm matches. Rows give clone size only sometimes, using once, few, many, or a class for an expanded clone.

TGTGCCAGCAGTCCATCCGGGACTAGCGGGGGGGCCTACGAGCAGTACTTC | CASSPSGTSGGAYEQYF | - | TRBD2 | TRBJ2-7 | TRBV27 | 17
TGTGCCAGCAGCTCCATGAGCTACGAGCAGTACTTC | CASSSMSYEQYF | few | - | TRBJ2-7 | TRBV7-9 | 12
TGCGCCAGCAGCCAACCCCCCGGGACAGTCAGCCAAGAGACCCAGTACTTC | CASSQPPGTVSQETQYF | - | TRBD1 | TRBJ2-5 | TRBV4-1 | 17
TGCAGTGCTAGAGATCCGAGACAGGCGAAGACCCAGTACTTC | CSARDPRQAKTQYF | - | - | TRBJ2-5 | TRBV20-1 | 14
TGTGCCACCATGGGGGGCTCTGGGGCCAACGTCCTGACTTTC | CATMGGSGANVLTF | few | - | TRBJ2-6 | TRBV15 | 14
TGTGCCAGCTGGGCAGACGAGCAGTTCTTC | CASWADEQFF | few | - | TRBJ2-1 | TRBV7-9 | 10
TGTGCCACCGAGAAAGGGGGTGGAAGTAACGAGCAGTACTTC | CATEKGGGSNEQYF | - | - | TRBJ2-7 | TRBV28 | 14
TGTGCCAGCAGCTTAGTCCCTAGCGGGGGACCCAATGAGCAGTACTTC | CASSLVPSGGPNEQYF | - | TRBD2 | TRBJ2-7 | TRBV7-2 | 16
TGTGCCAGCAGTTCGTCGGGACAGGGGGCGCGTGAGACCCAGTACTTC | CASSSSGQGARETQYF | - | TRBD1 | TRBJ2-5 | TRBV28 | 16
TGCGCCAGCAGCCTCGGGGACAGATGGGGATTAAATGGCTACACCTTC | CASSLGDRWGLNGYTF | - | TRBD1 | TRBJ1-2 | TRBV4-1 | 16
TGTGCCAGCAGCTTAGAAGGGGGATTTGGCAGGTACAATGAGCAGTTCTTC | CASSLEGGFGRYNEQFF | - | - | TRBJ2-1 | TRBV7-2 | 17
TGTGCCAGCGGACTACAGGGTTTATCTTTGCCAGATACGCAGTATTTT | CASGLQGLSLPDTQYF | few | - | TRBJ2-3 | TRBV11-2 | 16
TGCGCCAGCAGCGGGAGACAGGGCACTGTTCAAGAGACCCAGTACTTC | CASSGRQGTVQETQYF | few | TRBD1 | TRBJ2-5 | TRBV5-1 | 16
TGTGCCAGCAGCGCCGACAGGGGGGAAAAACTGTTTTTT | CASSADRGEKLFF | - | TRBD1 | TRBJ1-4 | TRBV7-3 | 13
TGTGCCAGCAGTTACTCTAGGGGAAAAGGGGAGACCCAGTACTTC | CASSYSRGKGETQYF | few | - | TRBJ2-5 | TRBV6-6 | 15
TGCGCCAGCAGACGGACGGAGTCCTACGAGCAGTACTTC | CASRRTESYEQYF | - | - | TRBJ2-7 | TRBV5-1 | 13
TGTGCCAGCAGCATCCAGACAAGGGTGGGAGCCACAGATACGCAGTATTTT | CASSIQTRVGATDTQYF | few | - | TRBJ2-3 | TRBV7-2 | 17
TGTGCCAGCAGCGCCCGGGACAGGGACTCCTACGAGCAGTACTTC | CASSARDRDSYEQYF | - | TRBD1 | TRBJ2-7 | TRBV11-2 | 15
TGCGCCAGCAGCCAAGATCAAGGAGGCAGCACTGAAGCTTTCTTT | CASSQDQGGSTEAFF | - | - | TRBJ1-1 | TRBV4-3 | 15
TGTGCCATCAGTATCTCGGGAGGGGATGAAGCTTTCTTT | CAISISGGDEAFF | - | - | TRBJ1-1 | TRBV10-3 | 13
TGTGCCAGCAGGATACAGGGAGTCGGGGAGACCCAGTACTTC | CASRIQGVGETQYF | - | - | TRBJ2-5 | TRBV12-3/TRBV12-4 | 14
TGTGCCAGCAGTCCGGACAGGGGCATAATCTACGAGCAGTACTTC | CASSPDRGIIYEQYF | - | TRBD1 | TRBJ2-7 | TRBV6-5 | 15
TGTGCCAGCAGTTTAGGAGGCCCATCTCGGGGAGAGACCCAGTACTTC | CASSLGGPSRGETQYF | - | - | TRBJ2-5 | TRBV27 | 16
TGCAGTGCTAGAGCAACCAGGGACTACAATGAGCAGTTCTTC | CSARATRDYNEQFF | few | - | TRBJ2-1 | TRBV20-1 | 14
TGCAGTGCTAGAGAGCCAGCGGGGGGCACCAATGAGCAGTTCTTC | CSAREPAGGTNEQFF | few | TRBD2 | TRBJ2-1 | TRBV20-1 | 15
TGTGCCAGCACCCCACCACAGGCCCCCTACGAGCAGTACTTC | CASTPPQAPYEQYF | - | - | TRBJ2-7 | TRBV28 | 14
TGTGCCAGTAGTAACGGACTAGCGGGGAGTTACAATGAGCAGTTCTTC | CASSNGLAGSYNEQFF | - | TRBD2 | TRBJ2-1 | TRBV19 | 16
TGTGCCAGCAGCTTCGACACAGGGTCGCCCGAGCAGTACTTC | CASSFDTGSPEQYF | - | - | TRBJ2-7 | TRBV7-9 | 14
TGTGCCAGCAGCCCTCAACTCGGACTAGTCCGCACAGATACGCAGTATTTT | CASSPQLGLVRTDTQYF | - | TRBD2 | TRBJ2-3 | TRBV7-9 | 17
TGTGCCAGCAGCCATCGACAGGGAGGCTATGGCTACACCTTC | CASSHRQGGYGYTF | - | TRBD1 | TRBJ1-2 | TRBV6-1 | 14
TGCAGTTACCTAGCGGGGGAATTCAATGAGCAGTACTTC | CSYLAGEFNEQYF | - | TRBD2 | TRBJ2-7 | TRBV20-1 | 13
TGTGCCAGCAGCCGCCCTGACAGATTGCGAGGCTACACCTTC | CASSRPDRLRGYTF | - | - | TRBJ1-2 | TRBV4-2 | 14
TGTGCCAGCAGTGAATCCCCGGGCTCTTCCGGGACCCAGTACTTC | CASSESPGSSGTQYF | - | - | TRBJ2-5 | TRBV25-1 | 15
TGTGCCAGCAGCTTGGATAGACAGGGGGCTAATTCACCCCTCCACTTT | CASSLDRQGANSPLHF | few | TRBD1 | TRBJ1-6 | TRBV13 | 16
TGTGCCAGCAGCAACTGTCCAACAAGCCTACATATTGATACGCAGTATTTT | CASSNCPTSLHIDTQYF | - | - | TRBJ2-3 | TRBV21-1 | 17
TGTGCCAGCAGCCGCCCTTATAGCGGGGAGTACTTC | CASSRPYSGEYF | - | TRBD2 | TRBJ2-5 | TRBV28 | 12